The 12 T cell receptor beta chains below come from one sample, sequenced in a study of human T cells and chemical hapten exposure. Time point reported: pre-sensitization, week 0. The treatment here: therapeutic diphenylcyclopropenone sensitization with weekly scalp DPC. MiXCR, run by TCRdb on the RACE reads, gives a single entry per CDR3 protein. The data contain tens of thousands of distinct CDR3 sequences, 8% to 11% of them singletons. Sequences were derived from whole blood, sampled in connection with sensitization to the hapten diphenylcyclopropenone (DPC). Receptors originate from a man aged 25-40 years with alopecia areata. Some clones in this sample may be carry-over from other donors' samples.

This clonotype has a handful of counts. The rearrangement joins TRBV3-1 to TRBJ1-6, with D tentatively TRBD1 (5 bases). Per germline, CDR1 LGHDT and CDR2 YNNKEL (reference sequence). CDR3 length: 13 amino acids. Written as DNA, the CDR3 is TGTGCAGAGAAGGGACCGAAGAGGTCACCCCTCCACTTT. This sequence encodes CAEKGPKRSPLHF.

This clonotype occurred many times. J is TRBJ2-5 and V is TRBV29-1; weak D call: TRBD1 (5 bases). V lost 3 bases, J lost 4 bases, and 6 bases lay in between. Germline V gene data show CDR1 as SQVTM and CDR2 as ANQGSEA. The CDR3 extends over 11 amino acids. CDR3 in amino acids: CSVDQGETQYF. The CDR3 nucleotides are TGCAGCGTTGACCAGGGAGAGACCCAGTACTTC.

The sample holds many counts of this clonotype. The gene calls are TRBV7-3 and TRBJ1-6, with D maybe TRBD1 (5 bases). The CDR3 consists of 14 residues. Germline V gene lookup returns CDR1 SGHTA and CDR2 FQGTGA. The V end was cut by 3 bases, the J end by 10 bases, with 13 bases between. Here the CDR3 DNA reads TGTGCCAGCAGCTTCGGGGGGTATCGGTCACCCCTCCACTTT. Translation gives CASSFGGYRSPLHF.

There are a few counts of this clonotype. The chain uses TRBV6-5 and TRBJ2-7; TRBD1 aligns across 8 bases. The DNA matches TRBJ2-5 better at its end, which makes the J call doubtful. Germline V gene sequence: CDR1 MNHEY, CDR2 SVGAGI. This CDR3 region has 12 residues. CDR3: CASSVGTGTQYF. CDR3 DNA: TGTGCCAGCAGTGTCGGGACAGGGACCCAGTACTTC.

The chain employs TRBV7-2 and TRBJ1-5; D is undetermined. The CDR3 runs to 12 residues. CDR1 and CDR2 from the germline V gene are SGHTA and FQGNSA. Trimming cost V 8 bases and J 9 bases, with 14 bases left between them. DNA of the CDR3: TGTGCCAGCGGAATCCTGGAAGGGCCCCAGCATTTT. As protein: CASGILEGPQHF.

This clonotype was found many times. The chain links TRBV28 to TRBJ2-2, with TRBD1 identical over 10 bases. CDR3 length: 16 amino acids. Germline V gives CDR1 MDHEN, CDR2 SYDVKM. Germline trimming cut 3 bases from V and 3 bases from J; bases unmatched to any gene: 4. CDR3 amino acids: CASSFPGQGYTGELFF. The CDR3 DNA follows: TGTGCCAGCAGTTTCCCGGGACAGGGGTACACCGGGGAGCTGTTTTTT.

This chain's CDR3 is CASSQDRAGALNEQFF. CDR3 nucleotides: TGTGCCAGCAGCCAAGATCGAGCGGGAGCCCTCAATGAGCAGTTCTTC. The chain uses TRBV4-2 and TRBJ2-1; TRBD2 aligns across 8 bases. The germline CDR1 and CDR2 sequences are LGHNA and YNFKEQ. This CDR3 region has 16 residues. The V and J ends lost 0 bases and 6 bases, in that order; junction bases with no gene match: 7.

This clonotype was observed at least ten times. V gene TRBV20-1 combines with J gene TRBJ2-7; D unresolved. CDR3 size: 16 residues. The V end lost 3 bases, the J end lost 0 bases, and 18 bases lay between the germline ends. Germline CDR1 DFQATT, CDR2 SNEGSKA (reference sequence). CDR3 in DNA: TGCAGTGCTAGCCCCGCTCTCGGGTCGAGCTCCTACGAGCAGTACGTC. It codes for CSASPALGSSSYEQYV.

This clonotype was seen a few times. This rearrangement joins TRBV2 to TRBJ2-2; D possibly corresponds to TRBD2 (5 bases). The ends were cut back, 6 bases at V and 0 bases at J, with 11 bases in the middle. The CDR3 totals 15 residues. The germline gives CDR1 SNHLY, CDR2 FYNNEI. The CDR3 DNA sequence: TGTGCCAGCAGGCAGACTAACGCGAACACCGGGGAGCTGTTTTTT. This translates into CASRQTNANTGELFF.

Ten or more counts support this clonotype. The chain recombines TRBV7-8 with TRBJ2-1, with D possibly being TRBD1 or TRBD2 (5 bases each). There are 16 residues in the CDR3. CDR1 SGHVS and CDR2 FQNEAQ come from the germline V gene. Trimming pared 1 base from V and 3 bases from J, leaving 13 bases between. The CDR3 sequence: CASSLVGGIFYNEQFF. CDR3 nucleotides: TGTGCCAGCAGCTTAGTTGGGGGTATCTTCTACAATGAGCAGTTCTTC.

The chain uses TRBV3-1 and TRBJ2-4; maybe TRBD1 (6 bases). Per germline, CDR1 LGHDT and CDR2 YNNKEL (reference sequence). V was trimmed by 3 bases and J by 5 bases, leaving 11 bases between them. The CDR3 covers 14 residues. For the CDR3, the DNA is TGTGCCAGCAGCCACACAGGGTACCAAAACATTCAGTACTTC. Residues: CASSHTGYQNIQYF.

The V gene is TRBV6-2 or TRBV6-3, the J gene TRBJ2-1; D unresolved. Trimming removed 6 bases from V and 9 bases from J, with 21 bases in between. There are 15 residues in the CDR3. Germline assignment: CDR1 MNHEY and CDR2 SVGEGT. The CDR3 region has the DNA TGTGCCAGCAGGGCCGATAGTAGTCCTCTGGGTGAGCAGTTCTTC. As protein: CASRADSSPLGEQFF.